The rows below give T cell receptor beta chains drawn from one sample of a study of T cell changes during pregnancy in multiple sclerosis. The table came from immunoSEQ multiplex PCR; TCRdb's copy has only in-frame clones and leaves some out. This table has some 70,000 clones, 75% to 90% appearing once. Source: peripheral blood, taken after pregnancy. The receptor set was obtained from a female donor in good health, enrolled as a control in a pregnancy study. CDR3s include the opening cysteine and the closing phenylalanine or tryptophan. The D gene is left open where the match is weak. Not all rows give a size; the values are once, few, many and, for expanded clones, a class.

TRBV4-2	once	TRBJ1-4	TRBD1	TGTGCCAGCAGCCAAGATTCCCCGGACAGGGGGGAAAAACTGTTTTTT	CASSQDSPDRGEKLFF
TRBV19	.	TRBJ1-3	.	TGTGCCAGTTCCGACATCTCTGGAAACACCATATATTTT	CASSDISGNTIYF
TRBV6-5	.	TRBJ2-7	.	TGTGCCAGCAGTTCTACAGGATCCTACGAGCAGTACTTC	CASSSTGSYEQYF
TRBV6-5	.	TRBJ1-4	.	TGTGCCAGCAGTTCCCTGGGGCGGATGAAGGAAAAACTGTTTTTT	CASSSLGRMKEKLFF
TRBV5-6	.	TRBJ1-1	.	TGTGCCAGCAGCTTGGGGAGCACTGAAGCTTTCTTT	CASSLGSTEAFF
TRBV27	.	TRBJ1-5	.	TGTGCCAGCAGTTTATCCTCAGGGGGCAATCAGCCCCAGCATTTT	CASSLSSGGNQPQHF
TRBV5-1	.	TRBJ2-7	TRBD2	TGCGCCAGCAGTTACCTGGGGGGGGGAAACTCCTACGAGCAGTACTTC	CASSYLGGGNSYEQYF
TRBV12-5	.	TRBJ1-2	TRBD1	TGTGCTAGTGGTCCCCATGGAGGGGGCAGCAACTATGGCTACACCTTC	CASGPHGGGSNYGYTF
TRBV6-4	.	TRBJ1-2	.	TGTGCCAGCAGTTCTACTCCAGGCCACGGGGGCTATGGCTACACCTTC	CASSSTPGHGGYGYTF
TRBV18	.	TRBJ2-5	.	TGTGCCAGCTCACCACCGAGCCAGGTAGAGACCCAGTACTTC	CASSPPSQVETQYF
TRBV7-2	.	TRBJ2-1	.	TGTGCCAGCAGCTTAGGGTTTGAGGGGGTCCGAAATGAGCAGTTCTTC	CASSLGFEGVRNEQFF
TRBV13	.	TRBJ2-7	.	TGTGCCAGCACCCGTACGGGGGAATCCTACGAGCAGTACTTC	CASTRTGESYEQYF
TRBV5-1	few	TRBJ1-2	.	TGCGCCAGCAGCCGTTCACCGGGGGATTTCGGCTACACCTTC	CASSRSPGDFGYTF
TRBV30	.	TRBJ2-2	.	TGTGCCTGGAGGGCCCCGGGGGCGAACACCGGGGAGCTGTTTTTT	CAWRAPGANTGELFF
TRBV7-8	.	TRBJ2-7	.	TGTGCCAGCAGCTGGGACTTTAGCTCCTACGAGCAGTACTTC	CASSWDFSSYEQYF
TRBV15	few	TRBJ1-4	TRBD1	TGTGCCACCAGCAGAGGCGGGCAGGGGGTGGAAAAACTGTTTTTT	CATSRGGQGVEKLFF
TRBV4-2	.	TRBJ2-7	TRBD2	TGTGCCAGCAGCCAAGAGACTAGCGGGGGGGTCGACGAGCAGTACTTC	CASSQETSGGVDEQYF
TRBV6-6	.	TRBJ1-2	.	TGTGCCAGCAGTTACTCGAGCGGGAAGTTGAGGTACACCTTC	CASSYSSGKLRYTF
TRBV5-4	.	TRBJ2-7	.	TGTGCCAGCAGCTTGGGAGAGGGTGGGCTCTCCTACGAGCAGTACTTC	CASSLGEGGLSYEQYF
TRBV6-6	.	TRBJ1-2	.	TGTGCCAGCAGTTACGCGGAAACAACCTTC	CASSYAETTF
TRBV5-1	.	TRBJ2-1	TRBD1	TGCGCCAGCAGCCCTACGACAGGGAACAATGAGCAGTTCTTC	CASSPTTGNNEQFF
TRBV7-2	.	TRBJ2-7	TRBD1	TGTGCCAGCAGCCTCGGTGGGACAGGGATCTACGAGCAGTACTTC	CASSLGGTGIYEQYF
TRBV5-1	once	TRBJ2-5	TRBD1	TGCGCCAGCAGCGCCTTCGACAGGGACCAAGAGACCCAGTACTTC	CASSAFDRDQETQYF
TRBV6-5	.	TRBJ2-5	.	TGTGCCAGCAGTTACTCCTCCGGAGGGTCGGAGACCCAGTACTTC	CASSYSSGGSETQYF
TRBV7-9	once	TRBJ2-3	.	TGTGCCAGCAGCTTACAGGGAGATACGCAGTATTTT	CASSLQGDTQYF
TRBV18	few	TRBJ2-7	TRBD2	TGTGCCAGCTCACCAAGACTAGCCTCCTACGAGCAGTACTTC	CASSPRLASYEQYF
TRBV5-4	.	TRBJ2-3	.	TGTGCCAGCAGCTTTGGGTCTAGCGGAGGGGGGTTGGATACGCAGTATTTT	CASSFGSSGGGLDTQYF
TRBV27	.	TRBJ2-2	TRBD2	TGTGCCAGCAGTCCCTCAGAACTAGCGGGGGGAGCCGGGGAGCTGTTTTTT	CASSPSELAGGAGELFF
TRBV5-5	few	TRBJ1-1	.	TGTGCCAGCAGCGGAGGTTTTGTCACGAACACTGAAGCTTTCTTT	CASSGGFVTNTEAFF
TRBV2	.	TRBJ2-1	.	TGTGCCAGCCGCGGGGACTCCGATAGGGAGTACAATGAGCAGTTCTTC	CASRGDSDREYNEQFF
TRBV4-3	.	TRBJ1-4	.	TGCGCCAGCAGCTCTGGGGCCAGGAATGAAAAACTGTTTTTT	CASSSGARNEKLFF
TRBV27	.	TRBJ2-1	TRBD2	TGTGCCAGCAGTTTATTCTCATTAGCGGGAGGGTCGGTGAATGAGCAGTTCTTC	CASSLFSLAGGSVNEQFF
TRBV6-5	once	TRBJ1-2	.	TGTGCCAGCAGTTACTCAAGACAACCCCTCGGCTATGGCTACACCTTC	CASSYSRQPLGYGYTF
TRBV11-3	once	TRBJ1-4	.	TGTGCCAGCAGCCTAAACAGGGTGGAAAAACTGTTTTTT	CASSLNRVEKLFF
TRBV7-2	few	TRBJ2-2	TRBD2	TGTGCCAGCAGCTTGACTAGCGGGAGGGCCGGCGGGGAGCTGTTTTTT	CASSLTSGRAGGELFF
TRBV19	.	TRBJ2-2	.	TGTGCCAGTAGTAAGGTGGTTAGCCTCTCAGCCGAGTTGTTTTTT	CASSKVVSLSAELFF
TRBV5-1	.	TRBJ2-1	.	TGCGCCAGCAGCATTTTTGAGACAGCCAATGAGCAGTTCTTC	CASSIFETANEQFF
TRBV2	.	TRBJ1-5	.	TGTGCCAGCAGTGGAGATGGGGGCTTCAATCAGCCCCAGCATTTT	CASSGDGGFNQPQHF
TRBV25-1	few	TRBJ1-6	TRBD1	TGTGCCAGCAGTCCCCCGGCAGGGGGTAATTCACCCCTCCACTTT	CASSPPAGGNSPLHF
TRBV28	.	TRBJ2-7	.	TGTGCCAGCAGTTTGCTCAACCCGGGGGAGCAGTACTTC	CASSLLNPGEQYF
TRBV27	.	TRBJ2-5	.	TGTGCCAGCAGTTTAGCAGCTAGAGAGACCCAGTACTTC	CASSLAARETQYF
TRBV11-2	.	TRBJ2-1	TRBD1	TGTGCCAGCAGCGACAGGGGGGATGAGCAGTTCTTC	CASSDRGDEQFF
TRBV2	.	TRBJ1-5	.	TGTGCCAGCAGTCGACAGGACCTCTTGGGCAATCAGCCCCAGCATTTT	CASSRQDLLGNQPQHF
TRBV19	once	TRBJ2-3	TRBD2	TGTGCCAGTAGGGCCCGACTAGCGGCCACAGATACGCAGTATTTT	CASRARLAATDTQYF
TRBV19	.	TRBJ2-3	TRBD2	TGTGCCAGTAGTGAACCGACTAGCAGGAAAACAGATACGCAGTATTTT	CASSEPTSRKTDTQYF
TRBV11-3	.	TRBJ2-1	TRBD2	TGTGCCAGCAGCCCCGGGGCTAGCGGTCTGAATGAGCAGTTCTTC	CASSPGASGLNEQFF
TRBV7-9	.	TRBJ1-2	TRBD1	TGTGCCAGCAGCTTAGTCCAGGGGGCCTATGGCTACACCTTC	CASSLVQGAYGYTF